This note documents a single TCR beta chain sequence. Its antigen is undetermined. The sample comes from a study of T cell responses to AZD1222 COVID-19 vaccine. Across the whole study: Pooling was applied to second doses at about 4 or about 12 weeks.

Overall study findings and caveats: The study identified only a handful of AZD1222 recipients as seropositive at baseline.

There are 16 residues in the CDR3. J was trimmed by 5 bases and V by 4 bases; bases with no gene match: 8. CDR1 and CDR2 from the germline V gene are MDHEN and SYDVKM. Sequencing used immunoSEQ multiplex PCR; TCRdb keeps in-frame clones, though not all of them. Counted here are about 130,000 clones, about 85% occurring once; the ten biggest clones make up under 4.5%. Source: peripheral blood, taken on day 0 of AZD1222 vaccination. This TCR derives from an adult in good health. This sequence joins TRBV28 and TRBJ1-6, with 7 bases matching TRBD1. The CDR3 protein is CASSSNRQGDNSPLHF. For the CDR3, the DNA is TGTGCCAGCAGTTCCAATCGACAGGGCGATAATTCACCCCTCCACTTT. Based on the CDR3 plus reference TRBV28 and TRBJ1-6, the full variable domain is DVKVTQSSRYLVKRTGEKVFLECVQDMDHENMFWYRQDPGLGLRLIYFSYDVKMKEKGDIPEGYSVSREKKERFSLILESASTNQTSMYLCASSSNRQGDNSPLHFGNGTRLTVT.